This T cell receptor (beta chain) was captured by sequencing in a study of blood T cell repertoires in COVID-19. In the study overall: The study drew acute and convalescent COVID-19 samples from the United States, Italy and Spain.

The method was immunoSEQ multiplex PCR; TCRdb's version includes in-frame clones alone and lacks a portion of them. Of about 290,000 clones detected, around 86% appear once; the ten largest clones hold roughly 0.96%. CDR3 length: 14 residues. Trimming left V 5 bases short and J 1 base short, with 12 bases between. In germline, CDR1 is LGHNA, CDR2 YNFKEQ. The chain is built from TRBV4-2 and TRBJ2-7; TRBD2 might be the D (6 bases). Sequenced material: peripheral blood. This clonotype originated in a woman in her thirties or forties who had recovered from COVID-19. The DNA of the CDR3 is TGTGCCAGCAGCATAGCGACTAGTTCCTACGAGCAGTACTTC. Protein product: CASSIATSSYEQYF.